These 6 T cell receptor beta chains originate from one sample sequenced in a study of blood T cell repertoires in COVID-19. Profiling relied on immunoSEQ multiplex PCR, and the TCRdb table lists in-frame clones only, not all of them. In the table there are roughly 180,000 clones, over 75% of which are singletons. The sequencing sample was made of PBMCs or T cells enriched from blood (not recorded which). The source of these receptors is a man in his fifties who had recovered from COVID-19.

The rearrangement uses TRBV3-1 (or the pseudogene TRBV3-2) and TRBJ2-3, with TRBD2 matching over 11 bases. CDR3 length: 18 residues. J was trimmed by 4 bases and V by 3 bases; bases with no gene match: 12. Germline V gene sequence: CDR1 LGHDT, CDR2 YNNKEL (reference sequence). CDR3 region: CASSHGTSGRGAADTQYF. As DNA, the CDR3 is TGTGCCAGCAGCCACGGAACTAGCGGGAGAGGGGCTGCAGATACGCAGTATTTT.

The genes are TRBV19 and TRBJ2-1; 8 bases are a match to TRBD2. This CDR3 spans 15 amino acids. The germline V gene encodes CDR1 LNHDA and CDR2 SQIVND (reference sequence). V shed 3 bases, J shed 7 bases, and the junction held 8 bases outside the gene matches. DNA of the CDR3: TGTGCCAGTAGTATTGAAGCGGGAGTGGGGAATGAGCAGTTCTTC. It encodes CASSIEAGVGNEQFF.

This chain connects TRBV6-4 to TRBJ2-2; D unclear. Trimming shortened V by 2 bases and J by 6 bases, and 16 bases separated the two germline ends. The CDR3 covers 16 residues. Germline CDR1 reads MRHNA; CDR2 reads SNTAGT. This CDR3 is CASSDPRVGSPGELFF. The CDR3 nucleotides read TGTGCCAGCAGTGACCCTCGGGTGGGTTCGCCCGGGGAGCTGTTTTTT.

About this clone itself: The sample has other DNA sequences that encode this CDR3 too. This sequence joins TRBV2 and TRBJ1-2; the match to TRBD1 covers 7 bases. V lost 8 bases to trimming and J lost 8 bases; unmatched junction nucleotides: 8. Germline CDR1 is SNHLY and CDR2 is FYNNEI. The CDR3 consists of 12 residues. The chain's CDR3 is CASRTGGGGYTF. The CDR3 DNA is TGTGCCAGCCGGACAGGAGGAGGCGGCTACACCTTC. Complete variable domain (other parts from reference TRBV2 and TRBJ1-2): EPEVTQTPSHQVTQMGQEVILRCVPISNHLYFYWYRQILGQKVEFLVSFYNNEISEKSEIFDDQFSVERPDGSNFTLKIRSTKLEDSAMYFCASRTGGGGYTFGSGTRLTVV.

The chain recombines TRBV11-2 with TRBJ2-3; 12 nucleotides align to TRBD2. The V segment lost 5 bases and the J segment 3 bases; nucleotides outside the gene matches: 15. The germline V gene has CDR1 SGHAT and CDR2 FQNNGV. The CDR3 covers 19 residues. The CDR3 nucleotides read TGTGCCAGCAGCCGCGGGCCGACTAGCGGGGGTCTCGCGACAGATACGCAGTATTTT. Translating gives CASSRGPTSGGLATDTQYF.

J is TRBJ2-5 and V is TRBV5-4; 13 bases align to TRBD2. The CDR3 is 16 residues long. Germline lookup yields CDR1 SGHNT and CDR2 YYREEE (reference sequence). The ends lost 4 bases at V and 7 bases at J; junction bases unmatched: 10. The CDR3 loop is CASSGPLAGGPRTQYF. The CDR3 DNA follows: TGTGCCAGCAGCGGGCCACTAGCGGGGGGGCCTAGGACCCAGTACTTC.